This TCR beta chain was captured by sequencing in a study of blood T cell repertoires in COVID-19. Germline lookup yields CDR1 MNHEY and CDR2 SMNVEV (reference sequence). The CDR3 length is 15 residues. V was cut by 5 bases and J by 8 bases, with 18 bases left in between. Assay used: immunoSEQ multiplex PCR; TCRdb lists only in-frame clones, some missing. The repertoire has around 300,000 clones, 80% to 90% of them found once; the top ten carry 5% to 6%. Participants' own reports of clinical history determined their cohort assignment. Sample: PBMCs or T cells enriched from blood (not recorded which). The clonotype comes from a man in his thirties or forties who had recovered from COVID-19. V is TRBV27 and J is TRBJ1-4; D remains unclear. Written as DNA, the CDR3 is TGTGCCAGCAGTCCCCGCGGAGGGTTGAACGAAAAACTGTTTTTT. It translates to CASSPRGGLNEKLFF.